This T cell receptor beta chain was sequenced during a study of shared clonotypes between healthy human individuals. This CDR3 has 13 residues. Germline CDR1 SNHLY, CDR2 FYNNEI. Data came from immunoSEQ multiplex PCR; TCRdb stores just in-frame clones and leaves some out. In the table there are approximately 530,000 clones, around 96% of which are singletons. The TCR was taken from a woman aged 30 to 39 in good health. Sequences were obtained from naive CD4+ T cells sorted from blood. Subset here: CD45RA+ positively selected. The chain recombines TRBV2 with TRBJ1-3, with D unresolved. The CDR3 is CAGGRSDGNTIYF. CDR3 DNA sequence: TGTGCTGGAGGGCGATCAGACGGAAACACCATATATTTT.